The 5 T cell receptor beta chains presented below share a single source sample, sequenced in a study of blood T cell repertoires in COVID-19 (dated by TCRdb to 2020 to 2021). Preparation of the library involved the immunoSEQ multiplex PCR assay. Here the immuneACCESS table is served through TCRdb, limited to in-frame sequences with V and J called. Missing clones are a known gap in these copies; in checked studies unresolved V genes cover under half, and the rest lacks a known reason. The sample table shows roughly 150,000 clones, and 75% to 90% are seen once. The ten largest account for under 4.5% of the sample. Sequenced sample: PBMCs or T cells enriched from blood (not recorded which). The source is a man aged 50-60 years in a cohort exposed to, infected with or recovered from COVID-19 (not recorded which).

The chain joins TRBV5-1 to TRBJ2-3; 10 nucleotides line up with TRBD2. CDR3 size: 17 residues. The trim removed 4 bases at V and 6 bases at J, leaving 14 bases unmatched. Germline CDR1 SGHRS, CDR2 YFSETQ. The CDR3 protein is CASSPGGLAGAGDTQYF. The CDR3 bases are TGCGCCAGCAGCCCCGGCGGGCTAGCGGGGGCCGGGGATACGCAGTATTTT.

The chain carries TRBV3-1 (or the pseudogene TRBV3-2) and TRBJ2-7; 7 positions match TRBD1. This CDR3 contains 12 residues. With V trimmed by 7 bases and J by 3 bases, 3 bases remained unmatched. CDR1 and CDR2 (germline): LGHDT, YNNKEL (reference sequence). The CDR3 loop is CASTRTGYEQYF. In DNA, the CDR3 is TGTGCCAGCACCAGGACAGGCTACGAGCAGTACTTC.

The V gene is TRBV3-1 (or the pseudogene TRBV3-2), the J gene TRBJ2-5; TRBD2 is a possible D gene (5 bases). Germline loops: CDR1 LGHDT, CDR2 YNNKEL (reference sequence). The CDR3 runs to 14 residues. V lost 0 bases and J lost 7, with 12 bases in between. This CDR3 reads CASSQEPGFGTQYF. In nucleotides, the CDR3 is TGTGCCAGCAGCCAAGAGCCGGGGTTTGGGACCCAGTACTTC.

The CDR3 DNA follows: TGTGCCAGCAGCGTAGGTATTGGGGAGGGGTTCAATGAGCAGTTCTTC. As protein: CASSVGIGEGFNEQFF. V usage is TRBV9 and J usage is TRBJ2-1, with 7 bases lining up with TRBD2. V dropped 0 bases and J dropped 6; count of bases not matched to a gene: 9. The CDR3 runs 16 residues. The germline CDR1 and CDR2 sequences are SGDLS and YYNGEE.

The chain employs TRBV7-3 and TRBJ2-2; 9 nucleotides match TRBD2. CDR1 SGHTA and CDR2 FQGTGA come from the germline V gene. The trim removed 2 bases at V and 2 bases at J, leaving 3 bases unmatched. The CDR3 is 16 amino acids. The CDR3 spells CASSLAGGPNTGELFF. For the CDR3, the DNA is TGTGCCAGCAGCTTAGCGGGAGGGCCAAACACCGGGGAGCTGTTTTTT.